The 22 T cell receptor beta chains below all came from one sample that was sequenced in a study of shared clonotypes between healthy human individuals. The data were produced by immunoSEQ multiplex PCR, yet TCRdb's version contains in-frame clones alone and is incomplete. The table includes some 2,000,000 clones, around 95% detected once. The sample was naive CD4+ T cells sorted from blood. Documented subset: CD45RA+ positively selected. These receptors originate from a man aged 18-30 years in good health.

The chain recombines TRBV9 with TRBJ1-1, with D possibly TRBD1 on 5 matching bases. From germline, CDR1 is SGDLS and CDR2 YYNGEE. The CDR3 has 15 amino acids. Trimming removed 3 bases at V and 4 bases at J, with 16 bases between. CDR3 residues: CASSDRVSGGTEAFF. The CDR3 DNA sequence: TGTGCCAGCAGCGATAGGGTCTCGGGGGGCACTGAAGCTTTCTTT. The full variable domain, completed using reference TRBV9 and TRBJ1-1, is DSGVTQTPKHLITATGQRVTLRCSPRSGDLSVYWYQQSLDQGLQFLIQYYNGEERAKGNILERFSAQQFPDLHSELNLSSLELGDSALYFCASSDRVSGGTEAFFGQGTRLTVV.

This chain links TRBV19 with TRBJ2-7; 12 bases agree with TRBD1. Germline lookup yields CDR1 LNHDA and CDR2 SQIVND (reference sequence). CDR3 length equals 16 residues. With 5 bases clipped from V and 6 bases from J, the junction kept 11 bases outside the gene matches. CDR3 in DNA: TGTGCCAGTAGTTTCACCATCGGGACAGGGGGCGCCGAGCAGTACTTC. Its translation is CASSFTIGTGGAEQYF.

This chain links TRBV4-3 with TRBJ2-7; no definite D call. The CDR3 length is 15 residues. Germline values: CDR1 LGHNA, CDR2 YSLEER. V was clipped by 3 bases and J by 3 bases, with 15 bases between them. The CDR3 DNA is TGCGCCAGCAGCCAGGTCTTTAACACCGGCTACGAGCAGTACTTC. It specifies CASSQVFNTGYEQYF.

This chain links TRBV7-2 with TRBJ2-7; TRBD2 might be the D (6 bases). V was shortened by 6 bases and J by 1 base, with 13 bases between the two germline ends. The germline V gene has CDR1 SGHTA and CDR2 FQGNSA. The CDR3 consists of 14 residues. CDR3 sequence reads: CASRRRAESYEQYF. The CDR3 DNA is TGTGCCAGCAGACGGAGGGCGGAGTCCTACGAGCAGTACTTC.

The genes are TRBV7-2 and TRBJ2-3; TRBD2 agrees at 8 bases. The germline V gene has CDR1 SGHTA and CDR2 FQGNSA. V was pared by 2 bases and J by 3 bases, with 10 bases of the junction left unmatched. The CDR3 spans 17 residues. DNA for the CDR3: TGTGCCAGCAGCTTAAGGTCCGGGGGGGCCCCTACAGATACGCAGTATTTT. This sequence encodes CASSLRSGGAPTDTQYF.

Notes on this clone: This CDR3 is also generated by other DNA sequences in the sample. This chain joins TRBV30 and TRBJ2-2; 9 bases line up with TRBD1. Germline values: CDR1 GTSNPN, CDR2 SVGIG (reference sequence). V dropped 2 bases and J dropped 6; count of bases not matched to a gene: 1. This CDR3 has 13 residues. CDR3: CAWSRQGAGELFF. In DNA form, the CDR3 reads TGTGCCTGGAGTCGACAGGGGGCCGGGGAGCTGTTTTTT.

The chain has TRBV4-2 and TRBJ2-3; 9 nucleotides line up with TRBD2. CDR3 length: 16 residues. The germline V gene encodes CDR1 LGHNA and CDR2 YNFKEQ. Unmatched junction bases numbered 11, after V lost 0 bases and J lost 10 bases. The CDR3 sequence is CASSQDTVAGERAQYF. DNA for the CDR3: TGTGCCAGCAGCCAAGATACGGTAGCGGGAGAGAGGGCGCAGTATTTT.

On this clone: The sample holds other DNA sequences that translate to the same CDR3. The rearrangement uses TRBV5-1 and TRBJ2-7; unclear D gene. V was pared by 0 bases and J by 1 base, with 8 bases between. The CDR3 is 14 amino acids. Germline CDR1 reads SGHRS; CDR2 reads YFSETQ. The CDR3 reads CASSLVPDSYEQYF. CDR3 DNA: TGCGCCAGCAGCTTGGTTCCTGATTCCTACGAGCAGTACTTC. The whole variable domain, remainder taken from reference TRBV5-1 and TRBJ2-7, is KAGVTQTPRYLIKTRGQQVTLSCSPISGHRSVSWYQQTPGQGLQFLFEYFSETQRNKGNFPGRFSGRQFSNSRSEMNVSTLELGDSALYLCASSLVPDSYEQYFGPGTRLTVT.

The J gene is TRBJ2-7, the V gene TRBV10-3; TRBD2 is a possible D gene (6 bases). V lost 4 bases to trimming and J lost 5 bases, with 12 bases between them. The CDR3 length is 13 residues. In germline, CDR1 is ENHRY, CDR2 SYGVKD. CDR3 nucleotides: TGTGCCATCAGTGGAAGGGAGCGGGACGAGCAGTACTTC. It codes for CAISGRERDEQYF.

The chain uses TRBV2 and TRBJ1-6; 7 nucleotides align to TRBD1. Losses at the gene ends were 8 bases for V and 7 bases for J; bases not matched to a gene: 5. The germline gives CDR1 SNHLY, CDR2 FYNNEI. This CDR3 is 13 amino acids long. For the CDR3, the DNA is TGTGCCAGCCGAGACAGGGAGAATTCACCCCTCCACTTT. This translates into CASRDRENSPLHF.

This sequence joins TRBV30 and TRBJ1-1; D is possibly TRBD1 (5 bases). This CDR3 is 13 amino acids long. The V and J ends lost 3 bases and 1 base respectively, with 9 bases between them. Germline assignment: CDR1 GTSNPN and CDR2 SVGIG (reference sequence). CDR3 nucleotides: TGTGCCTGGAGGGGCAGGGCGAACACTGAAGCTTTCTTT. It translates to CAWRGRANTEAFF.

The V gene is TRBV2, the J gene TRBJ2-2, with TRBD1 matching 11 bases. The V and J ends lost 8 bases and 0 bases, in that order; junction bases with no gene match: 2. This CDR3 spans 15 amino acids. Germline CDR1 is SNHLY and CDR2 is FYNNEI. The chain's CDR3 is CASGGQGANTGELFF. In nucleotides, the CDR3 is TGTGCCAGCGGGGGACAGGGGGCGAACACCGGGGAGCTGTTTTTT. The full variable domain, completed using reference TRBV2 and TRBJ2-2, is EPEVTQTPSHQVTQMGQEVILRCVPISNHLYFYWYRQILGQKVEFLVSFYNNEISEKSEIFDDQFSVERPDGSNFTLKIRSTKLEDSAMYFCASGGQGANTGELFFGEGSRLTVL.

The chain uses TRBV2 and TRBJ1-1; possible D gene TRBD1, 5 bases. The germline V gene has CDR1 SNHLY and CDR2 FYNNEI. V lost 3 bases, J lost 2 bases, and 16 bases lay in between. CDR3 length: 16 amino acids. CDR3 sequence reads: CASSDPGFGGNTEAFF. The CDR3 DNA reads TGTGCCAGCAGTGACCCAGGGTTCGGGGGTAACACTGAAGCTTTCTTT.

The genes are TRBV5-1 and TRBJ1-1; D uncertain. Germline CDR1 and CDR2: SGHRS and YFSETQ. This CDR3 has 8 amino acids. V lost 5 bases and J lost 12, with 5 bases in between. CDR3 coding DNA: TGCGCCAGCAGGGGTACTTTCTTT. Translated, it gives CASRGTFF. The complete variable domain, with remaining parts taken from reference TRBV5-1 and TRBJ1-1, reads KAGVTQTPRYLIKTRGQQVTLSCSPISGHRSVSWYQQTPGQGLQFLFEYFSETQRNKGNFPGRFSGRQFSNSRSEMNVSTLELGDSALYLCASRGTFFGQGTRLTVV.

The V call is TRBV7-8, the J call TRBJ2-3; D may be TRBD1 or TRBD2 (5 bases each). Germline loops: CDR1 SGHVS, CDR2 FQNEAQ. V was shortened by 4 bases and J by 9 bases, with 17 bases between the two germline ends. The CDR3 is made up of 14 amino acids. The CDR3 DNA is TGTGCCAGCAGCTCCAGGGACGGACCAGGGACGCAGTATTTT. Residues: CASSSRDGPGTQYF.

The chain uses TRBV5-1 and TRBJ1-2, with 12 bases fitting TRBD1. Germline assignment: CDR1 SGHRS and CDR2 YFSETQ. V was clipped by 3 bases and J by 8 bases; unmatched bases: 11. The CDR3 totals 16 residues. The CDR3 region is CASSYSGTGGEGGYTF. Written as DNA, the CDR3 is TGCGCCAGCAGCTACTCCGGGACAGGGGGCGAAGGGGGCTACACCTTC.

Details on this clone: One end of the junction does not line up with germline, which may come from a read error. The chain recombines TRBV30 with TRBJ1-6; 7 bases agree with TRBD1. The germline gives CDR1 GTSNPN, CDR2 SVGIG (reference sequence). This CDR3 region has 15 residues. The CDR3 sequence: CTWRPPTGSSSPLHF. CDR3 DNA: TGTACCTGGAGGCCTCCGACAGGGTCGAGTTCACCCCTCCACTTT.

The chain recombines TRBV7-2 with TRBJ1-4; D remains unclear. The germline CDR1 and CDR2 sequences are SGHTA and FQGNSA. Trimming left V 4 bases short and J 7 bases short, with 16 bases between. The CDR3 runs to 15 residues. The CDR3 loop reads CASSSQGALGEKLFF. The CDR3 DNA reads as TGTGCCAGCAGCTCTCAAGGAGCCCTGGGTGAAAAACTGTTTTTT.

The CDR3 DNA sequence: TGTGCCAGCAGCCCCCAGGGAGGTCTCGGCAATCAGCCCCAGCATTTT. Amino acids: CASSPQGGLGNQPQHF. The V call is TRBV7-2, the J call TRBJ1-5, with a possible D match to TRBD1 (5 bases). The V gene's germline CDR1 is SGHTA and CDR2 FQGNSA. V lost 5 bases and J lost 2, with 16 bases in between. The CDR3 loop spans 16 amino acids.

In regard to this clone: The same CDR3 can be traced to other DNA sequences in this sample. The rearrangement uses TRBV5-1 and TRBJ2-7; the D is unclear. V lost 4 bases, J lost 0 bases, and 5 bases lay in between. This CDR3 spans 12 amino acids. CDR1 and CDR2 (germline): SGHRS, YFSETQ. CDR3 bases: TGCGCCAGCAGCCTTAACTCCTACGAGCAGTACTTC. Amino acid sequence: CASSLNSYEQYF. The whole variable domain, filled in from reference TRBV5-1 and TRBJ2-7, reads KAGVTQTPRYLIKTRGQQVTLSCSPISGHRSVSWYQQTPGQGLQFLFEYFSETQRNKGNFPGRFSGRQFSNSRSEMNVSTLELGDSALYLCASSLNSYEQYFGPGTRLTVT.

V usage is TRBV6-1 and J usage is TRBJ2-7; tentative D call: TRBD2 (6 bases). The length of the CDR3 is 14 residues. Germline V gives CDR1 MNHNS, CDR2 SASEGT. V lost 6 bases, J lost 7 bases, and 19 bases lay in between. The CDR3 coding sequence is TGTGCCAGCAGCGTGAGAGGCGGGGAGAGGGAGCAGTACTTC. Translating gives CASSVRGGEREQYF.

The chain carries TRBV27 and TRBJ1-4; D is unresolved. Deletions cut 0 bases from V and 8 bases from J, with 10 bases between. From germline, CDR1 is MNHEY and CDR2 SMNVEV (reference sequence). The CDR3 extends over 14 amino acids. The CDR3 bases are TGTGCCAGCAGTTTATCGACCGGGCCAGAAAAACTGTTTTTT. It codes for CASSLSTGPEKLFF.